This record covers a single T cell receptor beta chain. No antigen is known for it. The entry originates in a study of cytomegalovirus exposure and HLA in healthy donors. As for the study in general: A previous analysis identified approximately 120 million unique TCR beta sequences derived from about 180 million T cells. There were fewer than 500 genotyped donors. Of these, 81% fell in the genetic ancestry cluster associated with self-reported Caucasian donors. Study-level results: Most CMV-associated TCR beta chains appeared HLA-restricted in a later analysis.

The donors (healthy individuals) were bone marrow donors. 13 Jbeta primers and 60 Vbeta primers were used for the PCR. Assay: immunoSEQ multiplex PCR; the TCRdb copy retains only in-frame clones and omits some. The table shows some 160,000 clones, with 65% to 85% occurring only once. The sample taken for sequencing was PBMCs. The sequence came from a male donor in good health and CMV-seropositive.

CDR3 in DNA: TGTGCCAGTAGTATAGATCCCATTCCGCCCCCGCGCTATGGCTACACCTTC. This sequence encodes CASSIDPIPPPRYGYTF. The chain combines TRBV19 with TRBJ1-2; D not certain. CDR3 length: 17 amino acids. Per the germline V gene, CDR1 is LNHDA and CDR2 is SQIVND (reference sequence). The V end was cut by 0 bases, the J end by 4 bases, with 18 bases between.